The TCR beta chain described here comes from a study of cytomegalovirus exposure and HLA in healthy donors. Study-level findings and limits: More clonal expansion characterized HLA-associated TCR beta chains than equally common others in a later analysis. Most of the CMV-associated TCR beta chains (in a later analysis) appeared to be HLA-restricted. In a later analysis, specific HLA alleles were associated with 16,000 or so TCR beta sequences at a 0.05 false discovery rate.

The PCR used 60 Vbeta and 13 Jbeta primers. Sequencing used immunoSEQ multiplex PCR; TCRdb keeps in-frame clones, though not all of them. The data show about 130,000 clones, roughly 78% seen once. A word on this clone: Its cognate antigen is unknown.

The length of the CDR3 is 14 residues. CDR1 and CDR2 from the germline V gene are SGHDT and YYEEEE. V gave up 4 bases and J gave up 3 bases; unmatched junction bases: 5. The V and J genes are TRBV5-6 and TRBJ2-7, with 9 bases matching TRBD2. The material sequenced was PBMCs. The clonotype was recovered from a man in his forties in good health and CMV-seropositive. CDR3 in amino acids: CASSISGSVYEQYF. The CDR3 region has the DNA TGTGCCAGCAGCATTAGCGGGAGTGTCTACGAGCAGTACTTC. Filled out from reference TRBV5-6 and TRBJ2-7, the complete variable domain reads DAGVTQSPTHLIKTRGQQVTLRCSPKSGHDTVSWYQQALGQGPQFIFQYYEEEERQRGNFPDRFSGHQFPNYSSELNVNALLLGDSALYLCASSISGSVYEQYFGPGTRLTVT.